This TCR beta chain was sequenced in a study of blood T cell repertoires in COVID-19 (dated by TCRdb to 2019 to 2021). With regard to the full study: Samples covering the acute and convalescent phases of COVID-19 were provided by collaborators in the United States, Italy and Spain. The prospective study material was composed of cDNA or gDNA derived from T cells, B-cell-depleted T cells, or PBMCs. Subjects who had been exposed to COVID-19, were actively infected with it, or had recovered from it provided the deeply sampled blood TCRbeta repertoires that made up the dataset. The repertoires were released in a freely available public database meant as a resource for research on the immune response to SARS-CoV-2. Samples came from the ongoing ImmuneRACE study (first 160 participants) plus 1,254 subjects from 6 global collaborators. Sample metadata almost always included a de-identified subject ID, COVID-19 status, age in years and sex. Where available, HLA class I and class II types were obtained from metadata supplied by the sample provider rather than from assay-based typing. Paper-wide results and their limitations: The quantity of clinical and demographic metadata differed by source and by participant and was supplied without curation.

As to this clone: There is no known antigen for this receptor. No quality values exist for individual bases; no much larger clone is one base distant.

At one collaborating source in Seattle, patients were enrolled during active infection and were followed longitudinally through the course of disease. Whole blood was collected in K2EDTA tubes by collaborating institutions according to the institutions' own protocols. For TCRbeta analysis, collaborators shipped samples in one of three forms: frozen whole blood, isolated PBMCs, or DNA extracted from either of those sample types. From its cysteine to its phenylalanine, the CDR3 spans 14 amino acids. The sequence is cut down to CDR3 DNA, 42 bases in frame from base 1. Trimming removed 6 bases from V and 3 bases from J; the gene matches leave 8 bases unexplained. As encoded in the germline V gene, CDR1 is MNHEY while CDR2 is SVGEGT. TCRbeta CDR3 regions were amplified from genomic DNA by means of the immunoSEQ Assay, a bias-controlled multiplex PCR. Per the source publication's procedure: The number of nucleated cells in each sample was estimated from the amplification of reference gene primers within the assay. To quantify the absolute abundance of each unique TCRbeta CDR3 rearrangement, sequence reads were collapsed and filtered. For each sample, productive Simpson clonality was calculated by taking the square root of Simpson's diversity index across productive rearrangements. The clones in this table, taken by TCRdb from immuneACCESS, are in-frame only. Not every clone is retained; where verified, under half of the shortfall comes from an unresolved V gene, and the cause of the rest is unknown. V and J calls and clone size are given by that table; D and trimming were obtained from the DNA. Here the sample has some 180,000 clones; 70% to 90% occur a single time. The ten largest clones represent 2.5% of the sample.

The receptor's source is a woman of 80 years or more with COVID-19, enrolled during active disease. Material: peripheral blood. Recombination joined TRBV6-2 or TRBV6-3 with TRBJ2-7; a stretch of 7 junction bases matches TRBD2. The CDR3 has the sequence CASSRFERDYEQYF. The DNA is as follows: TGTGCCAGCAGCCGGTTTGAGCGGGACTACGAGCAGTACTTC.